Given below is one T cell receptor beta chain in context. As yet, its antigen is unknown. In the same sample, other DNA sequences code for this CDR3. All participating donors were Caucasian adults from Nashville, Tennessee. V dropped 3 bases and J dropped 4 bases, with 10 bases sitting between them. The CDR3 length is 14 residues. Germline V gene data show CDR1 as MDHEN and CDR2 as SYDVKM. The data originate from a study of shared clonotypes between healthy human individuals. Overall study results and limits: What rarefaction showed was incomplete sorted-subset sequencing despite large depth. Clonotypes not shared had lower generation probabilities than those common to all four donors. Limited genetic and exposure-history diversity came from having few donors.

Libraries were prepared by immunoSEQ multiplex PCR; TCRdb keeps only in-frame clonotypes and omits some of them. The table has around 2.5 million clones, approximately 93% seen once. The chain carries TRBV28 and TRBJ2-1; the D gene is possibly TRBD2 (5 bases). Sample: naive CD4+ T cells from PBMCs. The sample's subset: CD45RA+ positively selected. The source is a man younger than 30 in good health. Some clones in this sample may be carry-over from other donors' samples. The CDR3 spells CASSLPRGYNEQFF. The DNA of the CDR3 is TGTGCCAGCAGTTTGCCCCGGGGATACAATGAGCAGTTCTTC.